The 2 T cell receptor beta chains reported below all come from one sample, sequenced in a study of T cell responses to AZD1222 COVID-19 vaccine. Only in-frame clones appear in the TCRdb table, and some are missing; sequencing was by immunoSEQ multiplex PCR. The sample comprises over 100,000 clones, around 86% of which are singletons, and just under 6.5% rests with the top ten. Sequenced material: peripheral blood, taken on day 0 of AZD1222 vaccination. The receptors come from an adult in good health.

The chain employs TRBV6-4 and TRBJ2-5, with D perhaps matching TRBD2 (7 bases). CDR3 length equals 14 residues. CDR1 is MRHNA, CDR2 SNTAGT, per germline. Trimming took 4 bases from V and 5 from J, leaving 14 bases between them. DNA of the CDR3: TGTGCCAGCAGTGTCGAGGGGGGGCGCGAGACCCAGTACTTC. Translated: CASSVEGGRETQYF.

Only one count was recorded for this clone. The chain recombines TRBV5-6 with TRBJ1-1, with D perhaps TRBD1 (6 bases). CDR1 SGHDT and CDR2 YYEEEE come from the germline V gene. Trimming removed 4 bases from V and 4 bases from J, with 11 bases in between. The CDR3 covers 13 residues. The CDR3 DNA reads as TGTGCCAGCAGCCCAGGGGTCGCCACTGAAGCTTTCTTT. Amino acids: CASSPGVATEAFF.